The present T cell receptor (beta chain) was sequenced within a study of T-cell memory formation after mild COVID-19. The TCR alpha and TCR beta cDNA libraries, bearing sample barcodes and UMIs, were generated by 5'RACE using constant-segment primers. TCRdb reprocessed the 5' RACE reads with MiXCR, giving one entry per CDR3 protein. The table lists about 400,000 distinct CDR3 sequences, roughly 18% of them singletons. CDR1 and CDR2 (germline): MDHEN, SYDVKM. The CDR3 contains 13 residues. The ends were cut back, 7 bases at V and 2 bases at J, with 11 bases in the middle. Study outcomes and limitations: Clones that got smaller from day 15 to 85 had even CD4/CD8, while clones growing later tipped toward CD4+.

As regards this clonotype: As yet, its antigen is unknown.

This TCR was recovered from a man aged 18 to 30 who had mild COVID-19 (a few samples of this study predate the infection). Cell type and time point are not known. The sample comprised PBMCs or a T cell subset sorted from them (not recorded which). V is TRBV28 and J is TRBJ2-5; D remains unclear. CDR3 amino acids: CASTSPQQETQYF. The CDR3 nucleotides are TGTGCCAGCACCAGCCCCCAACAAGAGACCCAGTACTTC.